The rows below give T cell receptor beta chains drawn from one sample of a study of shared clonotypes between healthy human individuals. TCRdb keeps only in-frame clones here, not all; method: immunoSEQ multiplex PCR. The sample gives more than 2,000,000 clones, approximately 93% of which show up once; about 0.37% is in the top ten. Source material: naive CD4+ T cells from PBMCs. The receptors here all came from a man younger than 35 in good health. Some clones in this sample may be carry-over from other donors' samples. CDR3s include the opening cysteine and the closing phenylalanine or tryptophan. Fields, in order: CDR3 length, V gene, J gene, D gene, clone size, CDR3 DNA, CDR3 protein. The D gene is left open where the match is weak. The size of a clone is reported for some rows only, either as once, few or many, or as a class for expanded clones.

len: 17; v_gene: TRBV4-2; j_gene: TRBJ2-2; d_gene: TRBD2; abundance: .; CDR3nt: TGTGCCAGCAGCCAATTCTTGAGGACTAGCCACACCGGGGAGCTGTTTTTT; CDR3aa: CASSQFLRTSHTGELFF
len: 15; v_gene: TRBV6-1; j_gene: TRBJ2-6; d_gene: .; abundance: .; CDR3nt: TGTGCCAGCAGGCCCGGGACTTCTGGGGCCAACGTCCTGACTTTC; CDR3aa: CASRPGTSGANVLTF
len: 14; v_gene: TRBV30; j_gene: TRBJ1-1; d_gene: TRBD1; abundance: .; CDR3nt: TGTGCCTGGACGATACAGGACAGGGGGACTGAAGCTTTCTTT; CDR3aa: CAWTIQDRGTEAFF
len: 14; v_gene: TRBV7-6; j_gene: TRBJ1-1; d_gene: .; abundance: .; CDR3nt: TGTGCCAGCAGCTTAGGGGGAATGGGCACTGAAGCTTTCTTT; CDR3aa: CASSLGGMGTEAFF
len: 13; v_gene: TRBV5-4; j_gene: TRBJ1-2; d_gene: .; abundance: .; CDR3nt: TGTGCCAGCAGCTCGGACAATCTCTATGGCTACACCTTC; CDR3aa: CASSSDNLYGYTF
len: 15; v_gene: TRBV19; j_gene: TRBJ1-1; d_gene: TRBD1; abundance: few; CDR3nt: TGTGCCAGTAGTCACCCAGCAGGGGGGAACACTGAAGCTTTCTTT; CDR3aa: CASSHPAGGNTEAFF
len: 18; v_gene: TRBV5-6; j_gene: TRBJ2-1; d_gene: TRBD2; abundance: .; CDR3nt: TGTGCCAGCAGCATATTCGCCCTTAGCGGGAGTTTTTACAATGAGCAGTTCTTC; CDR3aa: CASSIFALSGSFYNEQFF
len: 18; v_gene: TRBV7-3; j_gene: TRBJ1-5; d_gene: TRBD1; abundance: once; CDR3nt: TGTGCCAGCAGCTTATCGGACAGGGCTGGGGATAGCAATCAGCCCCAGCATTTT; CDR3aa: CASSLSDRAGDSNQPQHF
len: 15; v_gene: TRBV5-6; j_gene: TRBJ2-7; d_gene: .; abundance: .; CDR3nt: TGTGCCAGCAGCTCGTACCGCCGGGACAACTACGAGCAGTACTTC; CDR3aa: CASSSYRRDNYEQYF
len: 13; v_gene: TRBV28; j_gene: TRBJ2-1; d_gene: .; abundance: .; CDR3nt: TGTGCCAGCAGTTTATTGGCATACAATGAGCAGTTCTTC; CDR3aa: CASSLLAYNEQFF
len: 18; v_gene: TRBV28; j_gene: TRBJ1-5; d_gene: .; abundance: .; CDR3nt: TGTGCCAGCAGTTGGGGTCAAGTTTCAGTTTGGAGCAATCAGCCCCAGCATTTT; CDR3aa: CASSWGQVSVWSNQPQHF
len: 14; v_gene: TRBV4-1; j_gene: TRBJ1-1; d_gene: .; abundance: once; CDR3nt: TGCGCCAGCAGCCCGGGACGGGAGAACACTGAAGCTTTCTTT; CDR3aa: CASSPGRENTEAFF
len: 13; v_gene: TRBV5-5; j_gene: TRBJ1-5; d_gene: .; abundance: .; CDR3nt: TGTGCCAGCAGCTTGGACACGACTCTACCCCAGCATTTT; CDR3aa: CASSLDTTLPQHF
len: 10; v_gene: TRBV30; j_gene: TRBJ2-1; d_gene: .; abundance: once; CDR3nt: TGTGCCTGGAGTAACCATGAGCAGTTCTTC; CDR3aa: CAWSNHEQFF
len: 14; v_gene: TRBV19; j_gene: TRBJ2-1; d_gene: .; abundance: .; CDR3nt: TGTGCCAGTAGTACAAGACTAGTGGGTAGGAAGCAGTTCTTC; CDR3aa: CASSTRLVGRKQFF
len: 15; v_gene: TRBV28; j_gene: TRBJ1-1; d_gene: .; abundance: .; CDR3nt: TGTGCCAGCAGTTTACCCGGGACGGCCGACACTGAAGCTTTCTTT; CDR3aa: CASSLPGTADTEAFF
len: 13; v_gene: TRBV6-1; j_gene: TRBJ1-5; d_gene: .; abundance: .; CDR3nt: TGTGCCAGCAGTGAAGCGCTTTCAGGCCCCCAGCATTTT; CDR3aa: CASSEALSGPQHF
len: 14; v_gene: TRBV28; j_gene: TRBJ1-1; d_gene: TRBD1; abundance: .; CDR3nt: TGTGCCAGCAGTTCTCCTAACCGGGACAGGGAAGCTTTCTTT; CDR3aa: CASSSPNRDREAFF